Each of the 32 T cell receptor beta chains below was sequenced from the same sample in a study of T cell responses to AZD1222 COVID-19 vaccine. Measured with immunoSEQ multiplex PCR; TCRdb has only the in-frame clones, and not every one. Of approximately 110,000 clones in the sample, 88% are singletons; the top ten hold roughly 4.4%. The sequenced sample was peripheral blood, obtained on day 0 of AZD1222 vaccination. The origin of the receptors is an adult in good health.

This clone was seen only a few times. CDR3: CASRIYTGELFF. Written as DNA, the CDR3 is TGTGCCAGCAGGATTTACACCGGGGAGCTGTTTTTT. The chain links TRBV2 to TRBJ2-2; D unresolved. Deletions cut 6 bases from V and 3 bases from J, with 5 bases between. The CDR3 length is 12 residues. The germline CDR1 and CDR2 sequences are SNHLY and FYNNEI.

J is TRBJ1-5 and V is TRBV18, with a weak D call TRBD1 (6 bases). The CDR3 contains 13 residues. CDR1 is KGHSH, CDR2 LQKENI, per germline. With 1 base removed from V and 5 bases from J, the gap between germline ends came to 6 bases. The CDR3 DNA follows: TGTGCCAGCTCACCACAGGGGGATCAGCCCCAGCATTTT. It encodes CASSPQGDQPQHF.

V usage is TRBV11-3 and J usage is TRBJ1-1, with D tentatively TRBD1 (6 bases). This CDR3 is built from 14 residues. V lost 4 bases and J 7 bases, leaving 16 bases between the germline ends. The germline V gene has CDR1 SGHNT and CDR2 YENEEA. In nucleotides, the CDR3 is TGTGCCAGCAGCTCGAAAGGGGGTATGGGTGAAGCTTTCTTT. Its translation: CASSSKGGMGEAFF.

This clone appeared a single time. This rearrangement joins TRBV4-1 to TRBJ2-1, with D unresolved. This CDR3 is built from 15 residues. The germline V gene has CDR1 MGHRA and CDR2 YSYEKL. Trimming removed 1 base from V and 6 bases from J, with 13 bases in between. The CDR3, as DNA: TGCGCCAGCAGCCAAGGACATGGGGTACGCAATGAGCAGTTCTTC. Protein sequence: CASSQGHGVRNEQFF.

Note on this clone: The sample carries other DNA sequences with the same CDR3. The chain employs TRBV25-1 and TRBJ1-6; D remains unclear. From germline, CDR1 is MGHDK and CDR2 SYGVNS. The CDR3 loop spans 12 amino acids. Trimming cost V 5 bases and J 3 bases, with 2 bases left between them. The DNA of the CDR3 is TGTGCCAGCAGTCGCTATAATTCACCCCTCCACTTT. Protein: CASSRYNSPLHF. The entire variable domain, with the rest obtained from reference TRBV25-1 and TRBJ1-6, is as follows: EADIYQTPRYLVIGTGKKITLECSQTMGHDKMYWYQQDPGMELHLIHYSYGVNSTEKGDLSSESTVSRIRTEHFPLTLESARPSHTSQYLCASSRYNSPLHFGNGTRLTVT.

This CDR3 reads CASTTDRGRYTF. Here the CDR3 DNA reads TGTGCCAGTACCACAGACAGGGGTCGCTACACCTTC. The chain couples TRBV19 to TRBJ1-2; 8 positions agree with TRBD1. The trim removed 7 bases at V and 9 bases at J, leaving 7 bases unmatched. CDR3 size: 12 residues. Germline V lookup: CDR1 LNHDA, CDR2 SQIVND (reference sequence).

The genes are TRBV5-4 and TRBJ2-1; D is ambiguous. Looked up from germline, CDR1 is SGHNT and CDR2 is YYREEE (reference sequence). CDR3 size: 12 residues. Trimming cost V 4 bases and J 7 bases, with 9 bases left between them. CDR3 loop: CASSLPWNEQFF. For the CDR3, the DNA is TGTGCCAGCAGCCTGCCCTGGAATGAGCAGTTCTTC.

This chain joins TRBV4-2 and TRBJ2-7; D gene ambiguous. The germline V gene has CDR1 LGHNA and CDR2 YNFKEQ. CDR3 length: 13 residues. V dropped 0 bases and J dropped 12 bases, with 15 bases sitting between them. The CDR3, as DNA: TGTGCCAGCAGCCAAGATCTCGAGTGGGCTAGGTACTTC. This sequence encodes CASSQDLEWARYF.

The chain employs TRBV7-2 and TRBJ1-1; D possibly corresponds to TRBD1 (6 bases). CDR1 is SGHTA and CDR2 is FQGNSA in the germline V gene. The CDR3 runs 13 residues. V lost 1 base and J lost 11, with 14 bases in between. The CDR3 protein is CASSLVRSGDAFF. The CDR3 DNA reads TGTGCCAGCAGCTTAGTTCGGTCAGGGGACGCTTTCTTT.

The CDR3 here is CASSTGGRDTQYF. CDR3 nucleotides: TGTGCCAGCAGCACGGGGGGTAGGGATACGCAGTATTTT. The V gene is TRBV7-3, the J gene TRBJ2-3, with 7 bases fitting TRBD2. This CDR3 spans 13 amino acids. J lost 6 bases, V lost 5 bases, and 5 bases had no gene match. Germline V gives CDR1 SGHTA, CDR2 FQGTGA.

V gene TRBV4-3 combines with J gene TRBJ1-6, with 8 positions matching TRBD1. V lost 0 bases to trimming and J lost 4 bases; unmatched junction nucleotides: 8. The CDR3 totals 18 residues. Germline V gene sequence: CDR1 LGHNA, CDR2 YSLEER. The CDR3, as DNA: TGCGCCAGCAGCCAAGAAGGAGGGACAGGAGTTTATAATTCACCCCTCCACTTT. Protein: CASSQEGGTGVYNSPLHF.

This clone was seen just once. The chain uses TRBV11-2 and TRBJ1-1; D gene ambiguous. Germline V gene sequence: CDR1 SGHAT, CDR2 FQNNGV. The CDR3 runs to 11 residues. V dropped 7 bases and J dropped 4 bases, with 7 bases sitting between them. The CDR3 protein is CASTGPTEAFF. In DNA, the CDR3 is TGTGCCAGCACCGGTCCCACTGAAGCTTTCTTT. Together with reference TRBV11-2 and TRBJ1-1, the CDR3 gives the full variable domain: EAGVAQSPRYKIIEKRQSVAFWCNPISGHATLYWYQQILGQGPKLLIQFQNNGVVDDSQLPKDRFSAERLKGVDSTLKIQPAKLEDSAVYLCASTGPTEAFFGQGTRLTVV.

The rearrangement links TRBV28 to TRBJ1-2; D unresolved. Trimming left V 2 bases short and J 3 bases short, with 10 bases between. CDR1 and CDR2 (germline): MDHEN, SYDVKM. This CDR3 region has 14 residues. CDR3 nucleotides: TGTGCCAGCAGTTTAAGGGTAGGCCACTATGGCTACACCTTC. This sequence encodes CASSLRVGHYGYTF.

J is TRBJ1-2 and V is TRBV6-5; 8 bases map to TRBD1. The CDR3 totals 15 residues. The germline gives CDR1 MNHEY, CDR2 SVGAGI. Trimming cost V 2 bases and J 0 bases; bases outside gene matches: 2. The CDR3 loop reads CASSYSRGPNYGYTF. CDR3 nucleotides: TGTGCCAGCAGTTACAGCAGGGGGCCTAACTATGGCTACACCTTC.

This clone was picked up one time. The chain uses TRBV27 and TRBJ1-6; maybe TRBD1 (6 bases). V was pared by 5 bases and J by 7 bases, with 18 bases between. The CDR3 totals 16 residues. Germline CDR1 is MNHEY and CDR2 is SMNVEV (reference sequence). The CDR3 sequence is CASSRGGANSNSPLHF. The CDR3 nucleotides read TGTGCCAGCAGTCGGGGGGGCGCCAATTCAAATTCACCCCTCCACTTT.

The rearrangement joins TRBV4-2 to TRBJ2-7; D may match TRBD1 or TRBD2 (5 bases each). CDR1 is LGHNA and CDR2 is YNFKEQ in the germline V gene. This CDR3 has 15 amino acids. V gave up 0 bases and J gave up 0 bases, with 9 bases separating them. CDR3 in DNA: TGTGCCAGCAGCCAAGACCCAGGGAGCTCCTACGAGCAGTACTTC. This codes for CASSQDPGSSYEQYF.

This chain's CDR3 is CAISEYRAAGELFF. In nucleotides, the CDR3 is TGTGCCATCAGTGAGTACAGGGCGGCCGGGGAGCTGTTTTTT. The chain has TRBV10-3 and TRBJ2-2; D perhaps matches TRBD1 (6 bases). Germline V gene data show CDR1 as ENHRY and CDR2 as SYGVKD. The CDR3 sequence is 14 residues long. Trimming took off 1 base at V and 6 bases at J, with 9 bases between the two ends.

This clone was seen only once. This chain connects TRBV7-2 to TRBJ2-7; 9 nucleotides match TRBD1. Unmatched junction bases numbered 4, after V lost 5 bases and J lost 2 bases. The CDR3 spans 14 residues. Germline-derived CDR1 and CDR2 are SGHTA and FQGNSA. CDR3 loop: CASSADRGAYEQYF. The CDR3 DNA reads as TGTGCCAGCAGCGCGGACAGGGGAGCCTACGAGCAGTACTTC.

The genes are TRBV11-2 and TRBJ1-2; perhaps TRBD1 as D (5 bases). V was pared by 0 bases and J by 1 base, with 9 bases between. The CDR3 consists of 15 residues. The germline gives CDR1 SGHAT, CDR2 FQNNGV. CDR3 in DNA: TGTGCCAGCAGCTTAGATGCAGGGAGTAACTATGGCTACACCTTC. Its translation: CASSLDAGSNYGYTF.

The chain uses TRBV28 and TRBJ1-5; D is possibly TRBD1 (5 bases). The CDR3 covers 15 residues. Trimming pared 3 bases from V and 2 bases from J, leaving 11 bases between. The germline gives CDR1 MDHEN, CDR2 SYDVKM. The chain's CDR3 is CASSFLGTGNQPQHF. The CDR3 DNA reads as TGTGCCAGCAGTTTCTTGGGGACCGGCAATCAGCCCCAGCATTTT.

This clone has just one count. The chain couples TRBV23-1 to TRBJ2-7, with D unresolved. TRBV23-1 belongs to the ORF category, with a function that is uncertain. The CDR3 has 19 amino acids. V gave up 4 bases and J gave up 3 bases, with 28 bases separating them. CDR3 nucleotide sequence: TGCGCCAGCAGTCCCCCATCCGGTTATCACCTCAACTGTGGCTACGAGCAGTACTTC. It yields the protein CASSPPSGYHLNCGYEQYF.

The chain carries TRBV15 and TRBJ2-4; D is unresolved. This CDR3 spans 14 amino acids. CDR1 is LNHNV and CDR2 is YYDKDF in the germline V gene (reference sequence). Trimming shortened V by 5 bases and J by 8 bases, and 16 bases separated the two germline ends. DNA for the CDR3: TGTGCCACCAGCCCGAAGGGCGGTTGGGACATTCAGTACTTC. This translates into CATSPKGGWDIQYF.

The rearrangement uses TRBV3-1 (or the pseudogene TRBV3-2) and TRBJ1-2, with D possibly being TRBD1 (6 bases). Germline V gene data show CDR1 as LGHDT and CDR2 as YNNKEL (reference sequence). The CDR3 spans 15 residues. The V gene lost 3 bases and the J gene lost 9 bases, with 20 bases spanning the gap. The CDR3 DNA reads TGTGCCAGCAGCCAGCCCCGGACAGCGTCTATAAGCTACACCTTC. Protein product: CASSQPRTASISYTF.

V is TRBV11-2 and J is TRBJ2-2; D might be TRBD2 (5 bases). The germline CDR1 and CDR2 sequences are SGHAT and FQNNGV. Trimming took off 1 base at V and 7 bases at J, with 7 bases between the two ends. The CDR3 contains 13 residues. CDR3 DNA sequence: TGTGCCAGCAGCTTAGGAGGGATCGGGGAGCTGTTTTTT. As protein: CASSLGGIGELFF.

The rearrangement joins TRBV5-1 to TRBJ2-7, with a possible D match to TRBD2 (6 bases). The ends were cut back, 4 bases at V and 6 bases at J, with 17 bases in the middle. The CDR3 runs to 14 residues. Germline V CDR1 and CDR2: SGHRS, YFSETQ. The CDR3 here is CASSGTPLGGEQYF. For the CDR3, the DNA is TGCGCCAGCAGCGGCACCCCTCTGGGGGGCGAGCAGTACTTC.

The J gene is TRBJ1-2, the V gene TRBV5-5, with D maybe TRBD1 (5 bases). The V gene lost 4 bases and the J gene lost 3 bases, with 22 bases spanning the gap. The CDR3 covers 17 residues. Per germline, CDR1 SGHKS and CDR2 YYEKEE (reference sequence). The CDR3 reads CASSRGRFDLVDYGYTF. In DNA, the CDR3 is TGTGCCAGCAGCCGGGGACGATTCGATCTGGTGGACTATGGCTACACCTTC.

This clone was seen only once. CDR3 region: CAWSPYTDTQYF. The CDR3 coding sequence is TGTGCCTGGAGTCCTTACACAGATACGCAGTATTTT. This chain joins TRBV30 and TRBJ2-3; D unresolved. Trimming left V 2 bases short and J 2 bases short, with 5 bases between. This CDR3 region has 12 residues. The germline gives CDR1 GTSNPN, CDR2 SVGIG (reference sequence). The full variable domain, its missing parts supplied by reference TRBV30 and TRBJ2-3, is SQTIHQWPATLVQPVGSPLSLECTVEGTSNPNLYWYRQAAGRGLQLLFYSVGIGQISSEVPQNLSASRPQDRQFILSSKKLLLSDSGFYLCAWSPYTDTQYFGPGTRLTVL.

This sequence joins TRBV7-2 and TRBJ2-3; 11 positions agree with TRBD2. The CDR3 length is 14 residues. The J segment lost 5 bases and the V segment lost 6 bases, leaving 4 bases of the junction unmatched. Germline loops: CDR1 SGHTA, CDR2 FQGNSA. CDR3 sequence (DNA): TGTGCCAGCAGGCCGACTAGCGGGGTAGATACGCAGTATTTT. Protein sequence: CASRPTSGVDTQYF.

J is TRBJ1-1 and V is TRBV19, with 8 bases that match TRBD1. V lost 4 bases and J lost 3; bases outside the gene matches: 4. CDR3 length: 14 residues. Germline CDR1 is LNHDA and CDR2 is SQIVND (reference sequence). The CDR3 loop is CASSTQGAYTEAFF. The CDR3 DNA is TGTGCCAGTAGTACCCAGGGGGCGTACACTGAAGCTTTCTTT.

The chain has TRBV24-1 and TRBJ2-3; 8 positions agree with TRBD1. J gave up 6 bases and V 3 bases, and 10 bases lay outside the gene matches. CDR3 length: 16 residues. Germline V CDR1 and CDR2: KGHDR, SFDVKD. Here the CDR3 DNA reads TGTGCCACCAGTGATGGGTGGTCAGGGGGCGGGGATACGCAGTATTTT. It yields the protein CATSDGWSGGGDTQYF.

The chain uses TRBV10-3 and TRBJ1-1, with unresolved D. CDR3 size: 13 residues. The germline gives CDR1 ENHRY, CDR2 SYGVKD. V lost 7 bases, J lost 0 bases, and 9 bases lay in between. The CDR3, as DNA: TGTGCCATCAATGCACAAATGAACACTGAAGCTTTCTTT. It codes for CAINAQMNTEAFF.

In nucleotides, the CDR3 is TGTGCCAGTAGTATGACCGGGACAATAGGAAATTATGGCTACACCTTC. Translation gives CASSMTGTIGNYGYTF. The genes are TRBV19 and TRBJ1-2; maybe TRBD1 (6 bases). The V gene's germline CDR1 is LNHDA and CDR2 SQIVND (reference sequence). Between the trimmed V and J ends, which lost 3 bases and 5 bases, there was a span of 19 bases. The CDR3 runs to 16 residues.